These 2 T cell receptor beta chains came from one sample sequenced in a study of T cells in Graves' hyperthyroidism and ophthalmopathy. RNA transcripts served as the template for amplifying TCR beta CDR3 regions. The TCR CDR3 first-round RT-PCR relied on the HTBI primer set. TCRdb reprocessed the multiplex PCR reads via MiXCR and lists one record per CDR3 protein. This table holds roughly 580,000 distinct CDR3 sequences, around 45% found once. The sequenced material came from peripheral blood or thyroid tissue (not recorded which). Source of these receptors: a young woman with Graves' hyperthyroidism.

As concerns this clonotype: With a much larger clone just one base away, this may be a read error. V and J are TRBV10-3 and TRBJ2-6; D is perhaps TRBD1 (6 bases). The length of the CDR3 is 15 residues. The V and J ends lost 8 bases and 2 bases respectively, with 13 bases between them. The germline V gene has CDR1 ENHRY and CDR2 SYGVKD. The CDR3 spells CAIRKDSAGANVLTF. The CDR3 nucleotides are TGTGCCATCCGCAAGGACAGCGCTGGGGCCAACGTCCTGACTTTC.

The gene calls are TRBV2 and TRBJ1-2, with no clear D. Looked up from germline, CDR1 is SNHLY and CDR2 is FYNNEI. The CDR3 spans 13 residues. Deletions cut 8 bases from V and 4 bases from J, with 14 bases between. CDR3 region: CASGVGPIYGYTF. CDR3 DNA sequence: TGTGCCAGCGGCGTCGGACCGATCTATGGCTACACCTTC.